A single sample is the source of the 13 T cell receptor beta chains below, sequenced in a study of CD8 T cells in ankylosing spondylitis. Study outcomes and limitations: Among TCR beta sequences, a motif of several highly homologous variants appeared characteristic of ankylosing spondylitis blood.

No antigen is known for these receptors. TCRdb analysed the 5' RACE reads with MiXCR anew, one entry per CDR3 protein. The sample includes a few hundred thousand distinct CDR3 sequences, about 13% of them seen just once. Sequencing used blood, either unsorted or a sorted T cell fraction (not recorded which). The receptors were gathered from a male donor with ankylosing spondylitis.

The chain uses TRBV12-3 or TRBV12-4 and TRBJ1-5; possibly TRBD1 for D (6 bases). The CDR3 has 14 amino acids. V lost 2 bases to trimming and J lost 7 bases, with 12 bases between them. The CDR3 is CASSLSTGRQPQHF. The CDR3 nucleotides are TGTGCCAGCAGTTTAAGTACAGGGAGACAGCCCCAGCATTTT.

The rearrangement links TRBV6-1 to TRBJ2-2; D is possibly TRBD2 (6 bases). CDR1 and CDR2 from the germline V gene are MNHNS and SASEGT. Trimming cost V 5 bases and J 1 base, with 14 bases left between them. The CDR3 spans 16 residues. The CDR3 nucleotides read TGTGCCAGCAGTCCTCCAGGGCGGGAGAACACCGGGGAGCTGTTTTTT. Protein sequence: CASSPPGRENTGELFF.

This clonotype has more than one count but fewer than ten. The V gene is TRBV7-8, the J gene TRBJ2-5; D possibly corresponds to TRBD1 (5 bases). The CDR3 spans 17 residues. The germline CDR1 and CDR2 sequences are SGHVS and FQNEAQ. The V and J ends lost 4 bases and 1 base respectively, with 19 bases between them. The CDR3 sequence: CASSSEAFTDSQETQYF. The CDR3 DNA reads as TGTGCCAGCAGCTCCGAAGCCTTCACCGACAGCCAAGAGACCCAGTACTTC.

The rearrangement links TRBV3-1 to TRBJ2-1; 10 bases map to TRBD2. Germline CDR1 LGHDT, CDR2 YNNKEL (reference sequence). The CDR3 is 15 amino acids. V lost 4 bases to trimming and J lost 8 bases; unmatched junction nucleotides: 8. CDR3 in amino acids: CASSPLAGDVDEQFF. The CDR3 nucleotides are TGTGCCAGCAGCCCGCTAGCGGGAGATGTCGATGAGCAGTTCTTC.

This clonotype was seen only a few times. The chain employs TRBV24-1 and TRBJ2-3; 9 bases align to TRBD2. Losses at the gene ends were 6 bases for V and 2 bases for J; bases not matched to a gene: 5. CDR3 length equals 15 residues. Germline CDR1 reads KGHDR; CDR2 reads SFDVKD. The chain's CDR3 is CATSLAGALTDTQYF. The CDR3 bases are TGTGCCACCAGTTTAGCGGGAGCCCTCACAGATACGCAGTATTTT.

The chain joins TRBV5-1 to TRBJ1-3; a possible D gene is TRBD1 (5 bases). Trimming cost V 4 bases and J 4 bases, with 12 bases left between them. The CDR3 is 14 residues long. Germline CDR1 SGHRS, CDR2 YFSETQ. CDR3 sequence reads: CASSPDIAGNTIYF. In DNA form, the CDR3 reads TGCGCCAGCAGCCCGGACATTGCCGGAAACACCATATATTTT.

The chain uses TRBV7-9 and TRBJ2-7; 10 bases line up with TRBD1. Germline CDR1 and CDR2: SEHNR and FQNEAQ (reference sequence). The CDR3 contains 14 residues. J lost 3 bases, V lost 4 bases, and 3 bases had no gene match. CDR3 nucleotide sequence: TGTGCCAGCAGCTCGACAGGGGGCGTCTACGAGCAGTACTTC. Its translation is CASSSTGGVYEQYF.

This clonotype was counted between two and nine times. The rearrangement uses TRBV3-1 and TRBJ1-2; no definite D call. Trimming removed 1 base from V and 7 bases from J, with 16 bases in between. The CDR3 extends over 15 amino acids. Germline V gene data show CDR1 as LGHDT and CDR2 as YNNKEL (reference sequence). The CDR3 region has the DNA TGTGCCAGCAGCCAAGGGTTCGGAGTATTGGGTGGCTACACCTTC. Protein sequence: CASSQGFGVLGGYTF. Together with reference TRBV3-1 and TRBJ1-2, the CDR3 gives the full variable domain: DTAVSQTPKYLVTQMGNDKSIKCEQNLGHDTMYWYKQDSKKFLKIMFSYNNKELIINETVPNRFSPKSPDKAHLNLHINSLELGDSAVYFCASSQGFGVLGGYTFGSGTRLTVV.

This clonotype was counted between two and nine times. For the CDR3, the DNA is TGTGCCAGCAGTCGGGACAGGGGGATAACTAATGAAAAACTGTTTTTT. Translation: CASSRDRGITNEKLFF. V is TRBV6-1 and J is TRBJ1-4, with 11 bases that match TRBD1. Unmatched junction bases numbered 3, after V lost 5 bases and J lost 1 base. CDR1 MNHNS and CDR2 SASEGT come from the germline V gene. The CDR3 sequence is 16 residues long.

The chain uses TRBV5-1 and TRBJ1-1; D gene uncertain. The CDR3 has 17 residues. The germline V and J ends were trimmed by 0 bases and 6 bases, with 21 bases remaining between them. The germline V gene encodes CDR1 SGHRS and CDR2 YFSETQ. In DNA, the CDR3 is TGCGCCAGCAGCTTGGATTCCCTGCTGGGTTGGGAACCTGAAGCTTTCTTT. It translates to CASSLDSLLGWEPEAFF.

In this sample, this clonotype turned up many times. The V gene is TRBV15, the J gene TRBJ2-3; no reliable D call. The CDR3 length is 14 residues. Germline loops: CDR1 LNHNV, CDR2 YYDKDF (reference sequence). V lost 2 bases to trimming and J lost 2 bases, with 8 bases between them. The CDR3 spells CATSRPLTTDTQYF. As DNA, the CDR3 is TGTGCCACCAGCAGACCACTTACCACAGATACGCAGTATTTT.

This clonotype was observed at least ten times. The chain links TRBV7-2 to TRBJ1-1; 9 positions agree with TRBD1. The V gene's germline CDR1 is SGHTA and CDR2 FQGNSA. The CDR3 totals 15 residues. Trimming at V came to 1 base and at J to 4 bases, leaving 4 bases not matched to a gene. Here the CDR3 reads CASSLVVTGGTEAFF. CDR3 DNA sequence: TGTGCCAGCAGCTTAGTGGTGACAGGGGGCACTGAAGCTTTCTTT.

This clonotype was observed a few times. V usage is TRBV5-5 and J usage is TRBJ2-1; no definite D call. Trimming left V 6 bases short and J 6 bases short, with 13 bases between. Looked up from germline, CDR1 is SGHKS and CDR2 is YYEKEE (reference sequence). The CDR3 spans 13 residues. The CDR3 loop reads CASTKRSRNEQFF. DNA for the CDR3: TGTGCCAGCACCAAAAGATCTCGCAATGAGCAGTTCTTC.